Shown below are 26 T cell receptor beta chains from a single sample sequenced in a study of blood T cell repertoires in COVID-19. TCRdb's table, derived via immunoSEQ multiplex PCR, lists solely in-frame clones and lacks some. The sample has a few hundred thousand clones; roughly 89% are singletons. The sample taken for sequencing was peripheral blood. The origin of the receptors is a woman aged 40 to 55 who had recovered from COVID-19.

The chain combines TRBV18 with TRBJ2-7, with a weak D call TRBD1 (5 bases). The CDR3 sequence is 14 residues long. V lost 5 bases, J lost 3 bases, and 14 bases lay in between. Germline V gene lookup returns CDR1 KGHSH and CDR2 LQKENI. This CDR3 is CASSGAQGFYEQYF. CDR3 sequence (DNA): TGTGCCAGCTCAGGGGCCCAGGGTTTCTACGAGCAGTACTTC.

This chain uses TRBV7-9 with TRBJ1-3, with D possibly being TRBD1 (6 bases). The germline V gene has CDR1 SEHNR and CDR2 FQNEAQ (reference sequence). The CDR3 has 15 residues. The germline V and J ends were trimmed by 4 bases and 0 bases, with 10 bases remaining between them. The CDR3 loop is CASSSRGNSGNTIYF. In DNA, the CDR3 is TGTGCCAGCAGCTCCAGGGGCAACTCTGGAAACACCATATATTTT.

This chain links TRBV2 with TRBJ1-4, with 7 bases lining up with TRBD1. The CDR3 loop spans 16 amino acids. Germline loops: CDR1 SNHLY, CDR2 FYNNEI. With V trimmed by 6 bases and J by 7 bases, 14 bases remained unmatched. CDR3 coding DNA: TGTGCCAGCAGCGAGGGGACAGCGACTCGTGGTGAAAAACTGTTTTTT. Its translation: CASSEGTATRGEKLFF.

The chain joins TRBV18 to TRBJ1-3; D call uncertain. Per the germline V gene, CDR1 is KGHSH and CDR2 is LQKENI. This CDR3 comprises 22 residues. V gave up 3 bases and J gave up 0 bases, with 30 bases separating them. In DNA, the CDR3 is TGTGCCAGCTCACCCCCTCTGGTTTCCAACCCATCACAATTTTACTCTGGAAACACCATATATTTT. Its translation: CASSPPLVSNPSQFYSGNTIYF.

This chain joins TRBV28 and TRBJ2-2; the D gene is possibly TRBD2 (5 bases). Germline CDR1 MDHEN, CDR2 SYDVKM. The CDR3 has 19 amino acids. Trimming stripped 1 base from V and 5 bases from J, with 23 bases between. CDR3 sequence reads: CASSLFGPKRERGTGELFF. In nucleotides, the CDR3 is TGTGCCAGCAGTTTATTCGGGCCCAAAAGGGAACGGGGAACCGGGGAGCTGTTTTTT.

The CDR3 DNA sequence: TGTGCCAGCAGTGGGACAGGGAGGCAGCCCCAGCATTTT. It yields the protein CASSGTGRQPQHF. The V and J genes are TRBV2 and TRBJ1-5, with TRBD1 identical over 8 bases. Looked up from germline, CDR1 is SNHLY and CDR2 is FYNNEI. Trimming at V came to 4 bases and at J to 7 bases, leaving 3 bases not matched to a gene. The CDR3 is 13 amino acids.

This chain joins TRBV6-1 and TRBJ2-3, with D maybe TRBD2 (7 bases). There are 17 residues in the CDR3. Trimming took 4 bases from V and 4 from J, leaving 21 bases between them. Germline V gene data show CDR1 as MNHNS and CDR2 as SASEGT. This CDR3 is CASSVDPRPGGSDTQYF. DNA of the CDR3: TGTGCCAGCAGTGTGGACCCACGGCCGGGGGGCTCAGATACGCAGTATTTT.

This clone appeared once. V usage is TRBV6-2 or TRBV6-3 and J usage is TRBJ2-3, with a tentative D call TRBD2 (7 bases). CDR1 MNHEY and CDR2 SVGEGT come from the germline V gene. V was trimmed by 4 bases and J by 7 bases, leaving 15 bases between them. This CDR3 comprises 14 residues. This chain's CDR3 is CASSSLGGGYTQYF. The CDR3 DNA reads TGTGCCAGCAGTTCTTTGGGAGGGGGATATACGCAGTATTTT.

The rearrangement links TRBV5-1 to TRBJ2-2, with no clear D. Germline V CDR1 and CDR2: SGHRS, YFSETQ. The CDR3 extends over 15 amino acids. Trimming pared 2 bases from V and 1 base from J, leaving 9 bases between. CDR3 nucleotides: TGCGCCAGCAGCTTCACAGAAATGAACACCGGGGAGCTGTTTTTT. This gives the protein CASSFTEMNTGELFF.

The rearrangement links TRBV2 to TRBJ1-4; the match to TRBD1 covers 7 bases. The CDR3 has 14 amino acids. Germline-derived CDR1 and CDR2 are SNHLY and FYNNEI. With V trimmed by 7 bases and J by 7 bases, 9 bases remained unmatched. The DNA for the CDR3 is TGTGCCAGCAACTACAGGGGATGGCGTGAAAAACTGTTTTTT. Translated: CASNYRGWREKLFF.

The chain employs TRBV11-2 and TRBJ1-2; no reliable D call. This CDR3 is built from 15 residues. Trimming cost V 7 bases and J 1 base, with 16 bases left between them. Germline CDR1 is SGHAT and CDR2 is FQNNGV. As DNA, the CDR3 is TGTGCCAGCACCCAGTGGAGTACGGGTAACTATGGCTACACCTTC. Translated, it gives CASTQWSTGNYGYTF.

CDR3 DNA sequence: TGTGCCAGTAGTGAGATAGCGGGAGGTAAAGAGACCCAGTACTTC. Protein sequence: CASSEIAGGKETQYF. The chain joins TRBV19 to TRBJ2-5; 10 bases are shared with TRBD2. Trimming removed 5 bases from V and 3 bases from J; junction bases left unmatched: 6. Germline V lookup: CDR1 LNHDA, CDR2 SQIVND (reference sequence). This CDR3 has 15 amino acids.

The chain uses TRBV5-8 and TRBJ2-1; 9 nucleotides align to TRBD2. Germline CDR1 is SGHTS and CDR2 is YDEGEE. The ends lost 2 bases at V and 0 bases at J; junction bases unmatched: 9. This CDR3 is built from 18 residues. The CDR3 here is CASSLPRGSGGSYNEQFF. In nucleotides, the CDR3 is TGTGCCAGCAGCTTACCACGGGGTAGCGGGGGCTCCTACAATGAGCAGTTCTTC.

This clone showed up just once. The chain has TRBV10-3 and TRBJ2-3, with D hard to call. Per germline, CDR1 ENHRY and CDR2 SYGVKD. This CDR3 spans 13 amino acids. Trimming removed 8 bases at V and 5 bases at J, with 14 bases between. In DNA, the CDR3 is TGTGCCATCGACTCCGGTCGAGGAGATACGCAGTATTTT. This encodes CAIDSGRGDTQYF.

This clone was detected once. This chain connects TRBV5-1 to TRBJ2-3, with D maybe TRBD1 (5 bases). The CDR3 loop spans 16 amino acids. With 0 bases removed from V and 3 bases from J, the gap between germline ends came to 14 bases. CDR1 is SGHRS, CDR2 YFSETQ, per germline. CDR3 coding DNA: TGCGCCAGCAGCTTGGTTCCCGGGCCAGGGACAGATACGCAGTATTTT. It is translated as CASSLVPGPGTDTQYF.

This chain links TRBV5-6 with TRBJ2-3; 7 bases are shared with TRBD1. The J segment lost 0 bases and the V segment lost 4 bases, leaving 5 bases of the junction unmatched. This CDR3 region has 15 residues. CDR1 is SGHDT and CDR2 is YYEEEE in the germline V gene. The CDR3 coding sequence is TGTGCCAGCAGCCCGGACAGGATTAGCACAGATACGCAGTATTTT. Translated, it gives CASSPDRISTDTQYF.

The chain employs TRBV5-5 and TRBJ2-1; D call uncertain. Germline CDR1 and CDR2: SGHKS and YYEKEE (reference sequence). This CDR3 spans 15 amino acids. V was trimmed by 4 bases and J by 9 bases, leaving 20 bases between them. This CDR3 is CASSPLTVGRGEQFF. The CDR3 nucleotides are TGTGCCAGCAGCCCCTTAACAGTGGGCCGTGGTGAGCAGTTCTTC.

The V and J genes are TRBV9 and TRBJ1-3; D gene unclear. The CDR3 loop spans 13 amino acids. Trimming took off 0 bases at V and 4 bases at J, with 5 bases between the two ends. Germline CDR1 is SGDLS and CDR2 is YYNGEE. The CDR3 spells CASSVEQGNTIYF. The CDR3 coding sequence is TGTGCCAGCAGCGTAGAACAGGGAAACACCATATATTTT.

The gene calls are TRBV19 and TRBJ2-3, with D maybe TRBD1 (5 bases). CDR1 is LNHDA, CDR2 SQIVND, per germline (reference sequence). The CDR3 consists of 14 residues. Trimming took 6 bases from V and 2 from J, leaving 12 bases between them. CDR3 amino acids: CASSNLGDTDTQYF. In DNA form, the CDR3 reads TGTGCCAGTAGCAATTTAGGGGACACAGATACGCAGTATTTT.

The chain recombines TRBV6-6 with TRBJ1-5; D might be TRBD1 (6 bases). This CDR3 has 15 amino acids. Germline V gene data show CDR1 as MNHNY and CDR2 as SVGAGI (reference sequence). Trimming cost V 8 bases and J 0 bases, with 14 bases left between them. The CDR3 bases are TGTGCCAGCGAAGGGGGAAAAAATAGCAATCAGCCCCAGCATTTT. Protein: CASEGGKNSNQPQHF.

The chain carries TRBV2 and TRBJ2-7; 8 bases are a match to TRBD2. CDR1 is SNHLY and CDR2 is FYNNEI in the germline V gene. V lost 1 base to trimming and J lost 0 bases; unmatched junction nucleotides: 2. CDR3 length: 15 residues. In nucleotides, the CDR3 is TGTGCCAGCAGTGAAGAGGGGACTAGCTCCTACGAGCAGTACGTC. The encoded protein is CASSEEGTSSYEQYV.

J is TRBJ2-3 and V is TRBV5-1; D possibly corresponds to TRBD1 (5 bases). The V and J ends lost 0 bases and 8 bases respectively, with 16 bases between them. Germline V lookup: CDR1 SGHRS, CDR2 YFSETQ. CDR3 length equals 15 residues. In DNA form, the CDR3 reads TGCGCCAGCAGCTTGGCTCAGGGCACTCAGAGTACGCAGTATTTT. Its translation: CASSLAQGTQSTQYF.

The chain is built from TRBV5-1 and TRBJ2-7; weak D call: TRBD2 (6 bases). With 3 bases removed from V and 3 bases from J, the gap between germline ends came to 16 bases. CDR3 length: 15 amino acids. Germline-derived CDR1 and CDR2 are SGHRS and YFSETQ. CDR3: CASSWGELQGYEQYF. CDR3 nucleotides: TGCGCCAGCAGCTGGGGGGAATTGCAAGGCTACGAGCAGTACTTC.

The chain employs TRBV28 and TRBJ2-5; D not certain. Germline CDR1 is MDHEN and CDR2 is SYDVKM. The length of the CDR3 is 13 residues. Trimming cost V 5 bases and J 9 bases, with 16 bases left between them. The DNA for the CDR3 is TGTGCCAGCAGTACCGTCCTTGGCGCGGCCCAGTACTTC. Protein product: CASSTVLGAAQYF.

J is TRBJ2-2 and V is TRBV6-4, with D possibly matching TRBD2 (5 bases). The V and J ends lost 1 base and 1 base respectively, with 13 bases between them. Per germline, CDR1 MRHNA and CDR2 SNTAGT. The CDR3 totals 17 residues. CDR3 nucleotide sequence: TGTGCCAGCAGTGACTGGGGTCAAGGAGGGAACACCGGGGAGCTGTTTTTT. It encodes CASSDWGQGGNTGELFF.

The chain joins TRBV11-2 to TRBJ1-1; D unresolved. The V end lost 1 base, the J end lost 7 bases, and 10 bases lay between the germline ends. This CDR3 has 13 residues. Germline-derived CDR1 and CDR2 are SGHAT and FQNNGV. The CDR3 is CASSLGYVSEAFF. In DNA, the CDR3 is TGTGCCAGCAGCTTAGGGTACGTCAGTGAAGCTTTCTTT.